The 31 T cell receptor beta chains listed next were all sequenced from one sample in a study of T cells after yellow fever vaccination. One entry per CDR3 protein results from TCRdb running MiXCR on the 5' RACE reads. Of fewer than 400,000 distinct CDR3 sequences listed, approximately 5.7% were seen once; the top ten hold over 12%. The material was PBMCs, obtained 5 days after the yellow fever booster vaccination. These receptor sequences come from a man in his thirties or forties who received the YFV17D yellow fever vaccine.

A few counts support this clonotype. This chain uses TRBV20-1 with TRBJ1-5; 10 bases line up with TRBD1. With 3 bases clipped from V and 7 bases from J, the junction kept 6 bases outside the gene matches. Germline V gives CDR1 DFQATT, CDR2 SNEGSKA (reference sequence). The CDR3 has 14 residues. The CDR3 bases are TGCAGTGCTAGGACAGGGGGCGGGAGGCAGCCCCAGCATTTT. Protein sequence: CSARTGGGRQPQHF.

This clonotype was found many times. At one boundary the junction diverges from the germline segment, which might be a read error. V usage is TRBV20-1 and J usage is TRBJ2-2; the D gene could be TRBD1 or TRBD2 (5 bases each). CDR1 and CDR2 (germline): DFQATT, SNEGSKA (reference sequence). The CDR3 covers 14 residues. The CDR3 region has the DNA TGCAGTGCAAGAGAGGGGCAGAACACCGGGGAGCTGTTTTTT. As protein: CSAREGQNTGELFF.

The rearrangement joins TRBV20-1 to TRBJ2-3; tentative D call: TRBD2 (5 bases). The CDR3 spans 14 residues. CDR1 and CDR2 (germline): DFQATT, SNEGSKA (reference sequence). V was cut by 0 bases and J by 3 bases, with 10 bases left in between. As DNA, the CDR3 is TGCAGTGCTAGAGATAGCGAACCGACAGATACGCAGTATTTT. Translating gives CSARDSEPTDTQYF.

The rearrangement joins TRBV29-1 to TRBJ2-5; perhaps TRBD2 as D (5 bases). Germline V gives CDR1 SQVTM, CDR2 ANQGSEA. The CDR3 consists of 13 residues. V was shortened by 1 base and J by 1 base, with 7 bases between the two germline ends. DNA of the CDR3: TGCAGCGTTGAAGGAGCGGTCCAAGAGACCCAGTACTTC. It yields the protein CSVEGAVQETQYF. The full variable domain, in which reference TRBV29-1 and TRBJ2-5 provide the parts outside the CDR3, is SAVISQKPSRDICQRGTSLTIQCQVDSQVTMMFWYRQQPGQSLTLIATANQGSEATYESGFVIDKFPISRPNLTFSTLTVSNMSPEDSSIYLCSVEGAVQETQYFGPGTRLLVL.

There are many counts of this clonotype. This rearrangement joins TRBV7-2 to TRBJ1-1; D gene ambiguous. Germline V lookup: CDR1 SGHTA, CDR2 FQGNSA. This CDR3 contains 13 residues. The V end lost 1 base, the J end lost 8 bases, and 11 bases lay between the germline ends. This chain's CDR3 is CASSLEFRREAFF. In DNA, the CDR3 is TGTGCCAGCAGCTTAGAATTTCGAAGGGAAGCTTTCTTT. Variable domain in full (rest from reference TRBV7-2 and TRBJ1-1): GAGVSQSPSNKVTEKGKDVELRCDPISGHTALYWYRQSLGQGLEFLIYFQGNSAPDKSGLPSDRFSAERTGGSVSTLTIQRTQQEDSAVYLCASSLEFRREAFFGQGTRLTVV.

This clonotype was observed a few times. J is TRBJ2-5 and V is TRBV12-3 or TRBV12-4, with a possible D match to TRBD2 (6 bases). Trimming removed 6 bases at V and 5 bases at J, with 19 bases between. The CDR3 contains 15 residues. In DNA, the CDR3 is TGTGCCAGCAGACGGGGACTCTCGGTCGGGGAGACCCAGTACTTC. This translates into CASRRGLSVGETQYF.

CDR3: CSARDASGKGDYNEQFF. The DNA of the CDR3 is TGCAGTGCTAGAGATGCTAGCGGGAAAGGGGACTACAATGAGCAGTTCTTC. The chain recombines TRBV20-1 with TRBJ2-1, with 9 bases aligning to TRBD2. Germline values: CDR1 DFQATT, CDR2 SNEGSKA (reference sequence). The CDR3 is made up of 17 amino acids. The V segment lost 0 bases and the J segment 3 bases; nucleotides outside the gene matches: 9.

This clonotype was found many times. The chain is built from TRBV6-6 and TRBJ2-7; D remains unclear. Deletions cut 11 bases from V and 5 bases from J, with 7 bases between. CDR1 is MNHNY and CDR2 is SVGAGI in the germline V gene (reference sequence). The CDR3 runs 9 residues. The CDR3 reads CAPWDEQYF. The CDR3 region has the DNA TGTGCCCCCTGGGACGAGCAGTACTTC.

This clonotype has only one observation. In DNA, the CDR3 is TGTGCCAGCTCACCAGATTTGTGGGAGAATTACGAGCAGTACTTC. It codes for CASSPDLWENYEQYF. V is TRBV18 and J is TRBJ2-7; maybe TRBD2 (5 bases). Germline V gene data show CDR1 as KGHSH and CDR2 as LQKENI. CDR3 size: 15 residues. Trimming took off 2 bases at V and 4 bases at J, with 15 bases between the two ends.

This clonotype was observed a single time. The DNA for the CDR3 is TGTGCCAGCAGTCAAGGTGGGACAGGGACATCCTACGAGCAGTACTTC. Residues: CASSQGGTGTSYEQYF. This chain connects TRBV28 to TRBJ2-7; 9 bases agree with TRBD1. This CDR3 has 16 residues. Germline values: CDR1 MDHEN, CDR2 SYDVKM. The trim removed 5 bases at V and 1 base at J, leaving 9 bases unmatched.

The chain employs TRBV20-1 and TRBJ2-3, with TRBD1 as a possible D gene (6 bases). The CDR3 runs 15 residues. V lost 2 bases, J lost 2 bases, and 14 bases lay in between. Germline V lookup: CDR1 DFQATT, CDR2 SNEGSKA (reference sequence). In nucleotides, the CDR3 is TGCAGTGCTAGAACTCCAGGGGATACCACAGATACGCAGTATTTT. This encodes CSARTPGDTTDTQYF.

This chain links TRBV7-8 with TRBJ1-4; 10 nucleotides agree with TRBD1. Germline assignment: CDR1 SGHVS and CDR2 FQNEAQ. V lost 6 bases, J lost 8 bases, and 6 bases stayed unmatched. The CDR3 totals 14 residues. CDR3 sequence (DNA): TGTGCCAGCAGACACGACAGGGGGCAGGAAAAACTGTTTTTT. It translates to CASRHDRGQEKLFF.

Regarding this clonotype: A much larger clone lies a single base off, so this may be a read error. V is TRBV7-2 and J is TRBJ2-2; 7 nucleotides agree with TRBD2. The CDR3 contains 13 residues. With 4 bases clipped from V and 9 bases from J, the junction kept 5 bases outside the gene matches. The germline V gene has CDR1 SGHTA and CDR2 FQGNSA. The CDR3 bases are TGTGCCAGCAGCTGGGGGGGGACCAGGGAGCTGTTTTTT. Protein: CASSWGGTRELFF.

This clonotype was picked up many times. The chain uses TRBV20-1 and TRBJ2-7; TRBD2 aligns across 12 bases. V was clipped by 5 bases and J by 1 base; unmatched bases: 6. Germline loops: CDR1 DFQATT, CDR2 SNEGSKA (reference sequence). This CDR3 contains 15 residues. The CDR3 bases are TGCAGTGCTTTGGCAGGACTAGCGGGGTCCTACGAGCAGTACTTC. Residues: CSALAGLAGSYEQYF.

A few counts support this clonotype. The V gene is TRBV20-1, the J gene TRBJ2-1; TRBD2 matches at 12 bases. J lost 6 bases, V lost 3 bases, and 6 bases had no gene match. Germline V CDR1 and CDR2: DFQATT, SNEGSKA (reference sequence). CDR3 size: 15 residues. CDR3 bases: TGCAGTGCTAGCGCACTAGCGGGAGGCTTCAATGAGCAGTTCTTC. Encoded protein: CSASALAGGFNEQFF.

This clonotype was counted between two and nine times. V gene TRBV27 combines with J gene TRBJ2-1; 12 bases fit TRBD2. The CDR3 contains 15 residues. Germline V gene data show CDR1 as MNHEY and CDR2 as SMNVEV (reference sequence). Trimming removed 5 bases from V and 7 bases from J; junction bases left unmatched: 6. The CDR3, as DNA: TGTGCCAGCAGTCTAGCGGGAGGGCCTTTAAATGAGCAGTTCTTC. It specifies CASSLAGGPLNEQFF.

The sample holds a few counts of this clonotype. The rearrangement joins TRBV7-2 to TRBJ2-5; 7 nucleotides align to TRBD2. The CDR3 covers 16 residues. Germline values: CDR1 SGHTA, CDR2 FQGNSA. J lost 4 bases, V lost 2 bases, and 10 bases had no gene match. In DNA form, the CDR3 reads TGTGCCAGCAGCTTAAATGGCGGGAGCGTGGGAGAGACCCAGTACTTC. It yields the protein CASSLNGGSVGETQYF.

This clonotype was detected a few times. In DNA form, the CDR3 reads TGTGCCAGCAGCCGCTCCCGGGGGGCGCATCCAGATACGCAGTATTTT. Translating gives CASSRSRGAHPDTQYF. The chain is built from TRBV11-1 and TRBJ2-3, with D possibly matching TRBD2 (7 bases). The CDR3 is made up of 16 amino acids. Germline loops: CDR1 SGHAT, CDR2 FQDESV (reference sequence). Trimming removed 5 bases from V and 4 bases from J, with 19 bases in between.

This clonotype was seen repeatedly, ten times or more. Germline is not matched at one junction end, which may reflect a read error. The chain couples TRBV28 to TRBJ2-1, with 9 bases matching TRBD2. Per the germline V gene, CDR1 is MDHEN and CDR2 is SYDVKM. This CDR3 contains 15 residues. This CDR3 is CATTVGTSMSNAQFF. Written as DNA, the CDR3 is TGTGCCACCACAGTGGGGACTAGCATGAGTAATGCGCAGTTCTTC.

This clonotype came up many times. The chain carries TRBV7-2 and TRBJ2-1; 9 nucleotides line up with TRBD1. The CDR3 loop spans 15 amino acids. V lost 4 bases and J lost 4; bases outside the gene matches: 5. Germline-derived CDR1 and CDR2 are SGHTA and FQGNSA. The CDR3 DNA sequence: TGTGCCAGCAGCTCTGGACAGGGGATTTACAATGAGCAGTTCTTC. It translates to CASSSGQGIYNEQFF.

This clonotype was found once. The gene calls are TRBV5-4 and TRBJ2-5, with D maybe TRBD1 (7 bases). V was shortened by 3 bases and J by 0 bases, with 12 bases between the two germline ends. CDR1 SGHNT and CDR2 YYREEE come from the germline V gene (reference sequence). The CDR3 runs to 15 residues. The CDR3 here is CASSSGGTDQETQYF. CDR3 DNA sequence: TGTGCCAGCAGCTCCGGCGGGACAGACCAAGAGACCCAGTACTTC. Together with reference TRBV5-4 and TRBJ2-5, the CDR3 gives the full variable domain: ETGVTQSPTHLIKTRGQQVTLRCSSQSGHNTVSWYQQALGQGPQFIFQYYREEENGRGNFPPRFSGLQFPNYSSELNVNALELDDSALYLCASSSGGTDQETQYFGPGTRLLVL.

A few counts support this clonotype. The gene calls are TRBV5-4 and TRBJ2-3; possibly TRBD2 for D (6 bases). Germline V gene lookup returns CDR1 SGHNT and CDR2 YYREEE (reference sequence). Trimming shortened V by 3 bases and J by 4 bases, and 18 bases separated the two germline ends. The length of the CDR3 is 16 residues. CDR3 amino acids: CASSSRVGPGADTQYF. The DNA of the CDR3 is TGTGCCAGCAGCTCGCGGGTAGGGCCGGGGGCAGATACGCAGTATTTT. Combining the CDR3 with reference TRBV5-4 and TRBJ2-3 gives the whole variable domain ETGVTQSPTHLIKTRGQQVTLRCSSQSGHNTVSWYQQALGQGPQFIFQYYREEENGRGNFPPRFSGLQFPNYSSELNVNALELDDSALYLCASSSRVGPGADTQYFGPGTRLTVL.

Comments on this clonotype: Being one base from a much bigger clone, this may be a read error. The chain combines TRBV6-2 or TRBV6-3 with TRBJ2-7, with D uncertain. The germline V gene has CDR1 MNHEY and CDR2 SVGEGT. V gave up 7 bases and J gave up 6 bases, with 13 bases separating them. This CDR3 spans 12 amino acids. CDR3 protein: CASTYTSFEQYF. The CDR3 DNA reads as TGTGCCAGCACATACACATCTTTCGAGCAGTACTTC.

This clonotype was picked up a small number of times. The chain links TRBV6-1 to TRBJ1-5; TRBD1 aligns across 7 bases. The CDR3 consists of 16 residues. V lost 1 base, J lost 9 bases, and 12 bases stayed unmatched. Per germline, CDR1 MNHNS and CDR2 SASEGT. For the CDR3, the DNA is TGTGCCAGCAGTGAAGTCGGGACAGATTCGTCCCGGCCCCAGCATTTT. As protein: CASSEVGTDSSRPQHF.

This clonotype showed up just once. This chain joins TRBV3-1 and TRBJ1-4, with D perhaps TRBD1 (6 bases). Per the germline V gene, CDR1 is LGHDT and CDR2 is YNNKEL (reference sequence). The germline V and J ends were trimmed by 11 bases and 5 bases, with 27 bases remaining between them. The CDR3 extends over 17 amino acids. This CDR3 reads CASCQEEGGPINEKLFF. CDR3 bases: TGTGCCTCCTGCCAAGAGGAAGGGGGTCCCATCAATGAAAAACTGTTTTTT.

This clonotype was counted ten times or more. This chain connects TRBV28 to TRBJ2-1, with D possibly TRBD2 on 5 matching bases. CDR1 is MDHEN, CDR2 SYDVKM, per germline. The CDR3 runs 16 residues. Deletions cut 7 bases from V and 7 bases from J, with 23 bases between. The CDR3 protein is CASKANSWRTGNEQFF. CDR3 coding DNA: TGTGCCAGCAAAGCGAATAGCTGGAGGACGGGTAATGAGCAGTTCTTC.

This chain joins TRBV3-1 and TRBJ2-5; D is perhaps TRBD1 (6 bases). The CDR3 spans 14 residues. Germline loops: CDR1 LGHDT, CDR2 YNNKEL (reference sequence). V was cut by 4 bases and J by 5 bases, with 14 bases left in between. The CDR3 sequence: CASSPRTARETQYF. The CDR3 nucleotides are TGTGCCAGCAGCCCCCGGACAGCGAGGGAGACCCAGTACTTC.

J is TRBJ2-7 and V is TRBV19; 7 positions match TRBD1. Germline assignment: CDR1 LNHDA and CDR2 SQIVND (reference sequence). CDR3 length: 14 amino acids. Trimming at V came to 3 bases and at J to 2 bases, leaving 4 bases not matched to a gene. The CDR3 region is CASSMKTGPYEQYF. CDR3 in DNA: TGTGCCAGTAGTATGAAGACAGGGCCCTACGAGCAGTACTTC.

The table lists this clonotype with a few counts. CDR3 DNA sequence: TGTGCCAGCAGTTTTTGGGGTCGGTCAGGACGGGACACTGAAGCTTTCTTT. Residues: CASSFWGRSGRDTEAFF. The chain is built from TRBV12-3 or TRBV12-4 and TRBJ1-1; D not resolved. This CDR3 is built from 17 residues. V dropped 3 bases and J dropped 3 bases, with 20 bases sitting between them.

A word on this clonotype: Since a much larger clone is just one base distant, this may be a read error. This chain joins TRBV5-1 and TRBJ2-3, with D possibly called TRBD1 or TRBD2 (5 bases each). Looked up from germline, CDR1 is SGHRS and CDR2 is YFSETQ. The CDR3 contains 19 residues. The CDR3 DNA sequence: TGCGCCATCAGCTTCTCTCCTCTCGGGGCCAGAAGCCCAACAGATACGCAGTATTTT. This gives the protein CAISFSPLGARSPTDTQYF.

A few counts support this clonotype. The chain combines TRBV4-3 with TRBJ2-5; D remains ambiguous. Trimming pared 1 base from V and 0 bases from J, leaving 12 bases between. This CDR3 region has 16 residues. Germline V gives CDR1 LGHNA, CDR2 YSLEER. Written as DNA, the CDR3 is TGCGCCAGCAGCCAAGCCCTAGGAGCGTACCAAGAGACCCAGTACTTC. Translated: CASSQALGAYQETQYF.